This T cell receptor beta chain came from a study of blood T cell repertoires in COVID-19. Study in general: Both acute and convalescent COVID-19 samples were obtained from the United States, Italy and Spain. PBMCs, B-cell-depleted T cells, or T cells provided the cDNA or gDNA that made up the material.

Authors' analysis steps: Amplification of reference gene primers was used by the study to estimate nucleated cell counts. Assay: immunoSEQ multiplex PCR; the TCRdb copy retains only in-frame clones and omits some. For V, J and clone size, that table is used; D and trimming come from the DNA. The sample contains approximately 440,000 clones, 88% of which appear only once. The Seattle site enrolled patients during active infection and followed them longitudinally. Germline CDR1 and CDR2: MNHEY and SVGAGI. The CDR3 is 13 amino acids. Trimming pared 2 bases from V and 6 bases from J, leaving 7 bases between.

The TCR sequence derives from a woman between 50 and 59 years old with COVID-19, enrolled during active disease. V and J are TRBV6-5 and TRBJ1-4; unclear D gene. The sequencing input was peripheral blood. CDR3: CASSYGDYEKLFF. As DNA, the CDR3 is TGTGCCAGCAGTTACGGAGATTATGAAAAACTGTTTTTT.